One sample yielded the 5 T cell receptor beta chains listed below, sequenced in a study of cytomegalovirus exposure and HLA in healthy donors. Data came from immunoSEQ multiplex PCR; TCRdb stores just in-frame clones and leaves some out. Of roughly 150,000 clones listed, 70% to 85% are singletons. Sample: PBMCs. The receptor source for this set is a man aged 25 to 40 in good health and CMV-seropositive.

The chain carries TRBV5-1 and TRBJ2-1; 14 positions match TRBD2. V gave up 4 bases and J gave up 8 bases; unmatched junction bases: 8. The CDR3 covers 16 residues. Looked up from germline, CDR1 is SGHRS and CDR2 is YFSETQ. The CDR3 reads CASSRTGLAGVHEQFF. CDR3 bases: TGCGCCAGCAGCCGGACGGGACTAGCGGGAGTACATGAGCAGTTCTTC.

The chain recombines TRBV28 with TRBJ2-5, with D perhaps matching TRBD1 (6 bases). This CDR3 contains 16 residues. CDR1 and CDR2 (germline): MDHEN, SYDVKM. Trimming pared 1 base from V and 2 bases from J, leaving 14 bases between. The CDR3 DNA reads TGTGCCAGCAGTTTATTGGATGCAGGGGCACAAGAGACCCAGTACTTC. Translation gives CASSLLDAGAQETQYF.

This chain connects TRBV5-6 to TRBJ2-7; 10 nucleotides match TRBD1. The CDR3 has 13 residues. Germline V CDR1 and CDR2: SGHDT, YYEEEE. Trimming cost V 0 bases and J 9 bases; bases outside gene matches: 3. CDR3: CASSLGQGAWQYF. The CDR3 coding sequence is TGTGCCAGCAGCTTGGGACAGGGGGCTTGGCAGTACTTC.

At least ten counts were recorded for this clone. This rearrangement joins TRBV7-6 to TRBJ2-2, with 12 bases lining up with TRBD2. The CDR3 extends over 17 amino acids. After removal of 5 bases from V and 5 bases from J, the junction contained 9 bases not matched to a gene. Germline V lookup: CDR1 SGHVS, CDR2 FNYEAQ. CDR3 sequence: CASSLMTSGSMTGELFF. Written as DNA, the CDR3 is TGTGCCAGCAGCCTGATGACTAGCGGGAGTATGACCGGGGAGCTGTTTTTT.

This sequence joins TRBV6-1 and TRBJ1-1; perhaps TRBD1 as D (5 bases). Germline V gene lookup returns CDR1 MNHNS and CDR2 SASEGT. Trimming stripped 10 bases from V and 3 bases from J, with 6 bases between. The CDR3 totals 10 residues. The CDR3 sequence: CATGYTEAFF. CDR3 coding DNA: TGTGCCACAGGGTACACTGAAGCTTTCTTT.